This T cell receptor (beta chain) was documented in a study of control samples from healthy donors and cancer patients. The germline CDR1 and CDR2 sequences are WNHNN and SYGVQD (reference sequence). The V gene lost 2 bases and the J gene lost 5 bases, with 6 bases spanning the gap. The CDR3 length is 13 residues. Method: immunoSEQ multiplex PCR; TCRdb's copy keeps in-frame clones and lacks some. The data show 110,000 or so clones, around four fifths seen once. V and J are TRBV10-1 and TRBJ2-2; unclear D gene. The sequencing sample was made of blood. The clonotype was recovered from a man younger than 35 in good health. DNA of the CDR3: TGCGCCAGCAGTGAGACGGGTACCGGGGAGCTGTTTTTT. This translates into CASSETGTGELFF.